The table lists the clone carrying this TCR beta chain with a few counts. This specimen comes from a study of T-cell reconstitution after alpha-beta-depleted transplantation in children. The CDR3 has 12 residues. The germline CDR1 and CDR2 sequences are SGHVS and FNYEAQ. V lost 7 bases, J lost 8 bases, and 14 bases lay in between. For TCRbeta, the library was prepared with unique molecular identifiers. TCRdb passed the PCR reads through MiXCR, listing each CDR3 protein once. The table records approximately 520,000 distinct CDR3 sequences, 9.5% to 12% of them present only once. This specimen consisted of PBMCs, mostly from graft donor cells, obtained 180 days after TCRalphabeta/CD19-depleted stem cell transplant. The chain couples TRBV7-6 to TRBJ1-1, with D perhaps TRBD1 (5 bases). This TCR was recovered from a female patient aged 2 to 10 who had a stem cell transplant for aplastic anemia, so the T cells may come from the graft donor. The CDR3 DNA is TGTGCCAGCAACCCGTGGGACCGGGAAGCTTTCTTT. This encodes CASNPWDREAFF. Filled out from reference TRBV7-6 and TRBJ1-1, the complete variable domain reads GAGVSQSPRYKVTKRGQDVALRCDPISGHVSLYWYRQALGQGPEFLTYFNYEAQQDKSGLPNDRFSAERPEGSISTLTIQRTEQRDSAMYRCASNPWDREAFFGQGTRLTVV.